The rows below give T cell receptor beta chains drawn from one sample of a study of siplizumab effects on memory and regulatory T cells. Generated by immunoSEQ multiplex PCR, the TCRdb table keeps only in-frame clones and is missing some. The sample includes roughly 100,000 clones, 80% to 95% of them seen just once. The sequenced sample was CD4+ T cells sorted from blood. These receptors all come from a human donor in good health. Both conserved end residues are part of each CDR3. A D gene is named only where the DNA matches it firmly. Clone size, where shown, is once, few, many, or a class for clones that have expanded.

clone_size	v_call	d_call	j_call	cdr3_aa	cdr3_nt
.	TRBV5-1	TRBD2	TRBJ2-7	CASSPLAGGNEQYF	TGCGCCAGCAGCCCACTAGCGGGAGGGAACGAGCAGTACTTC
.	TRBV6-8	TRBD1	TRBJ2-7	CASSLPDRSYQQYF	TGTGCCAGCAGTTTGCCGGACAGGTCTTACCAGCAGTACTTC
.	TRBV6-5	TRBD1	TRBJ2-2	CASSRDRGRGELFF	TGTGCCAGCAGTCGGGACAGGGGGCGCGGGGAGCTGTTTTTT
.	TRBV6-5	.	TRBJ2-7	CASSFSYEQYF	TGTGCCAGCAGTTTCTCCTACGAGCAGTACTTC
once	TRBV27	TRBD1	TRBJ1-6	CATTSLRQGYSPLHF	TGTGCCACAACCTCTTTAAGACAGGGATATTCACCCCTCCACTTT
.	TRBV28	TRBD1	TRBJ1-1	CASSLTTRQGKTEAFF	TGTGCCAGCAGTTTAACCACCCGACAGGGAAAAACTGAAGCTTTCTTT
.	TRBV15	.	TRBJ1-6	CATSRGGHLVSPLHF	TGTGCCACCAGCAGAGGGGGACATCTCGTGTCACCCCTCCACTTT
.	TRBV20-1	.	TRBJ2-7	CSARVVREQYF	TGCAGTGCTAGAGTAGTTCGCGAGCAGTACTTC
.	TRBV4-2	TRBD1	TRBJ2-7	CASSRGTVYEQYF	TGTGCCAGCAGCCGAGGGACAGTTTACGAGCAGTACTTC
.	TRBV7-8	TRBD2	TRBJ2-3	CASSKIAGDTDTQYF	TGTGCCAGCAGCAAGATAGCGGGAGACACAGATACGCAGTATTTT
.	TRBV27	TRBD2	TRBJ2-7	CASSYTSGNLEQYF	TGTGCCAGCAGTTATACTAGCGGAAACCTCGAGCAGTACTTC
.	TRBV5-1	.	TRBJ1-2	CASSLGMGGSYGYTF	TGCGCCAGCAGCCTGGGGATGGGTGGGAGCTATGGCTACACCTTC
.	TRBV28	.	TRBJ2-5	CASSLFAGGETQYF	TGTGCCAGCAGTTTATTCGCTGGAGGAGAGACCCAGTACTTC
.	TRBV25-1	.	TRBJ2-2	CASSPSGWNTGELFF	TGTGCCAGCAGTCCGTCAGGCTGGAACACCGGGGAGCTGTTTTTT
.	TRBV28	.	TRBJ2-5	CASSPRGRVTQYF	TGTGCCAGCAGTCCCAGGGGAAGGGTGACCCAGTACTTC
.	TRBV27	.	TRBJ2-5	CASSRGMETQYF	TGTGCCAGCTCGAGGGGGATGGAGACCCAGTACTTC
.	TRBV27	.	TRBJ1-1	CASSFQQGRGTEAFF	TGTGCCAGCAGTTTTCAGCAGGGGCGCGGTACTGAAGCTTTCTTT
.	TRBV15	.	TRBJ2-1	CATSRDPNYNEQFF	TGTGCCACCAGCCGAGACCCGAACTACAATGAGCAGTTCTTC
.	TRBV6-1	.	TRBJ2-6	CASSQISGANVLTF	TGTGCCAGCAGCCAGATCTCTGGGGCCAACGTCCTGACTTTC
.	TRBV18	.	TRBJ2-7	CASSPTSRAPYEQYF	TGTGCCAGCTCACCAACGTCCAGGGCCCCCTACGAGCAGTACTTC
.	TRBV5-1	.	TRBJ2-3	CASSQDYLTDTQYF	TGCGCCAGCAGCCAGGACTACCTCACAGATACGCAGTATTTT
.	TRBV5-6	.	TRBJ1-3	CASSLDTGNTIYF	TGTGCCAGCAGCTTGGACACTGGAAACACCATATATTTT
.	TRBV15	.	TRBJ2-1	CATSRSDNEQFF	TGTGCCACCAGCAGATCCGACAATGAGCAGTTCTTC
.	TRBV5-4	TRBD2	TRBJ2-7	CASSPSGFSYEQYF	TGTGCCAGCAGCCCTAGCGGTTTCTCCTACGAGCAGTACTTC
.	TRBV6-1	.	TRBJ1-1	CASSEGGRITEAFF	TGTGCCAGCAGTGAAGGGGGGAGGATCACTGAAGCTTTCTTT
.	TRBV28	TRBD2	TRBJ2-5	CATHARLAGVFRETQYF	TGTGCCACCCACGCTAGACTAGCGGGAGTTTTTCGAGAGACCCAGTACTTC
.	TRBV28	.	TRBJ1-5	CASTLWVGQPQHF	TGTGCCAGCACCCTCTGGGTTGGTCAGCCCCAGCATTTT
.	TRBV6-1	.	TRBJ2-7	CASRRCSF	TGTGCCAGCAGACGGTGCTCCTTC
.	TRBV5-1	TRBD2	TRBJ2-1	CASSFTSGSAYNEQFF	TGCGCCAGCAGCTTCACTAGCGGGAGCGCCTACAATGAGCAGTTCTTC
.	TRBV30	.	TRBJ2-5	CAWDYQETQYF	TGTGCCTGGGACTACCAAGAGACCCAGTACTTC
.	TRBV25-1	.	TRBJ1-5	CASSMGGPNQPQHF	TGTGCCAGCAGTATGGGCGGACCCAATCAGCCCCAGCATTTT
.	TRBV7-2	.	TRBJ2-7	CASSLSEFSTYEQYF	TGTGCCAGCAGCTTAAGTGAGTTTTCGACCTACGAGCAGTACTTC
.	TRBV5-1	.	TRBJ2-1	CASRRMGPYNEQFF	TGCGCCAGCCGCCGTATGGGACCTTACAATGAGCAGTTCTTC
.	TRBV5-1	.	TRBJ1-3	CASTAREGISGNTIYF	TGCGCCAGCACCGCCCGGGAGGGAATTTCTGGAAACACCATATATTTT
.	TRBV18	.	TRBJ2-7	CASSPVRVYEQYF	TGTGCCAGCTCACCAGTCAGGGTTTACGAGCAGTACTTC
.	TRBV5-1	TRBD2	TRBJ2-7	CASSLVRAGGPHEQYF	TGCGCCAGCAGCTTGGTACGGGCGGGAGGGCCCCACGAGCAGTACTTC
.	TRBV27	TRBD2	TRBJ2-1	CASMVPGGSQNEQFF	TGTGCCAGCATGGTCCCCGGCGGGAGTCAGAATGAGCAGTTCTTC
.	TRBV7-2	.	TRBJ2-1	CASSLESAGHEQFF	TGTGCCAGCAGCTTAGAAAGTGCAGGACATGAGCAGTTCTTC
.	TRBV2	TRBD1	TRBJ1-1	CASRGTAEAFF	TGTGCCAGCAGAGGGACAGCTGAAGCTTTCTTT
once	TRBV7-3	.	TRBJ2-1	CASSLSGALNEQFF	TGTGCCAGCAGCTTAAGTGGGGCCTTGAATGAGCAGTTCTTC
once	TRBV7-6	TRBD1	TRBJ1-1	CASSQTGAYGEAFF	TGTGCCAGCAGCCAAACAGGGGCTTATGGTGAAGCTTTCTTT
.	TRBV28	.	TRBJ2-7	CASRVRGASQQYF	TGTGCCAGCAGAGTACGAGGGGCTAGCCAGCAGTACTTC
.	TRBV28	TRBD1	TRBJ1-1	CASSLTGTGGTEAFF	TGTGCCAGCAGCTTAACCGGGACAGGAGGAACTGAAGCTTTCTTT
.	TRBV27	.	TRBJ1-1	CASSLFGGRTEAFF	TGTGCCAGCAGTTTATTTGGGGGGAGAACTGAAGCTTTCTTT
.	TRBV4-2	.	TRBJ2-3	CASSHPVRTDTQYF	TGTGCCAGCAGCCACCCTGTACGCACAGATACGCAGTATTTT
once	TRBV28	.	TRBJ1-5	CAIPGESPSIF	.
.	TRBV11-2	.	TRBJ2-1	CASSSSLGSFRNEQFF	TGTGCCAGCAGCTCCTCCCTCGGGTCGTTTCGCAATGAGCAGTTCTTC
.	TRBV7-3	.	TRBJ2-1	CASSLFGTITDEQFF	TGTGCCAGCAGCTTATTTGGGACGATAACAGATGAGCAGTTCTTC
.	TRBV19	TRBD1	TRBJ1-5	CASRALVVRTGDQPQHF	TGTGCCAGTAGGGCCTTGGTAGTAAGGACAGGGGATCAGCCCCAGCATTTT
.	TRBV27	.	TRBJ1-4	CASSLPAGEKLFF	TGTGCCAGCAGTTTACCCGCGGGGGAAAAACTGTTTTTT
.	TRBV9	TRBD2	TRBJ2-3	CASSERDSTWATQYF	TGTGCCAGCAGCGAGCGGGACTCGACTTGGGCTACGCAGTATTTT
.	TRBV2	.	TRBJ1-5	CASTGDSGLRQPQHF	TGTGCCAGCACCGGAGATTCAGGGCTGAGACAGCCCCAGCATTTT
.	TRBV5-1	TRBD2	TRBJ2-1	CASSLRLAGSYNEQFF	TGCGCCAGCAGCCTACGATTAGCGGGATCCTACAATGAGCAGTTCTTC
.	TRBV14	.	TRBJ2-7	CASSPSRVEAYEQYF	TGTGCCAGCAGCCCCAGCAGGGTAGAGGCCTACGAGCAGTACTTC
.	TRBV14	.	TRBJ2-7	CASSQEVGGSEQYF	TGTGCCAGCAGCCAAGAAGTTGGGGGGAGCGAGCAGTACTTC